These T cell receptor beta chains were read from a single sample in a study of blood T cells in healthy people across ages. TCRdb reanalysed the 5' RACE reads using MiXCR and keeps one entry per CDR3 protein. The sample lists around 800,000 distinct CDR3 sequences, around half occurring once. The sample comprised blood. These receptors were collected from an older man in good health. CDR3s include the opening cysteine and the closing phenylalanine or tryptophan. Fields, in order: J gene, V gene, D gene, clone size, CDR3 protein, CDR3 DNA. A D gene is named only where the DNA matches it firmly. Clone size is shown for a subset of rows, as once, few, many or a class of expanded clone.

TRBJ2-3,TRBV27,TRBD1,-,CAIGGQGPTDTQYF,TGTGCCATCGGGGGACAGGGACCCACAGATACGCAGTATTTT
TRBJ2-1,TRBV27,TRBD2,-,CASSPRTSGEQFF,TGTGCCAGCAGTCCACGGACTAGCGGAGAGCAGTTCTTC
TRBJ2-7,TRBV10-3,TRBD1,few,CAIRGTGAPVEQYF,TGTGCCATCAGGGGGACAGGGGCACCTGTCGAGCAGTACTTC
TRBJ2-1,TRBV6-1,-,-,CASSESVNEQFF,TGTGCCAGCAGTGAATCGGTCAATGAGCAGTTCTTC
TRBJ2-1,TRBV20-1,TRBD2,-,CSAREASGSLGYNEQFF,TGCAGTGCTAGAGAAGCTAGCGGGAGTTTAGGGTACAATGAGCAGTTCTTC
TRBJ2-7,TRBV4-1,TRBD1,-,CASSRGSGTGGPKIAYEQYF,TGCGCCAGCAGCCGAGGCTCCGGGACAGGGGGGCCCAAAATTGCCTACGAGCAGTACTTC
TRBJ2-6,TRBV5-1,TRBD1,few,CASSSTGDSGANVLTF,TGCGCCAGCAGCAGTACAGGGGATTCTGGGGCCAACGTCCTGACTTTC
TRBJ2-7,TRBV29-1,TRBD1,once,CSVVQTGQGYYEQYF,TGCAGCGTTGTTCAGACAGGACAGGGGTACTACGAGCAGTACTTC
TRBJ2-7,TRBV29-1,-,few,CSVKALPAYEQYF,TGCAGCGTTAAAGCTCTTCCAGCCTACGAGCAGTACTTC
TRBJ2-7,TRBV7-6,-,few,CASSPPGLSNEQYF,TGTGCCAGCAGCCCTCCGGGACTCAGTAACGAGCAGTACTTC
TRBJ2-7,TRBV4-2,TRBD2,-,CASSQARTSHYERYF,TGTGCCAGCAGCCAAGCGAGGACTAGTCACTACGAGCGGTACTTC
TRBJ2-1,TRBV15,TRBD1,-,CATSREFGGTGGRDEQFF,TGTGCCACCAGCAGAGAATTCGGCGGGACAGGGGGGCGCGATGAGCAGTTCTTC
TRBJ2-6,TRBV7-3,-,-,CASSLMGGTFSGANVLTF,TGTGCCAGCAGCTTAATGGGCGGGACCTTCTCTGGGGCCAACGTCCTGACTTTC
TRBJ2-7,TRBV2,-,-,CASSVPGRSYEQYF,TGTGCCAGCAGTGTACCAGGGCGCTCCTACGAGCAGTACTTC
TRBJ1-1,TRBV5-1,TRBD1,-,CASMTGTGNTEAFF,TGCGCCAGCATGACAGGGACAGGGAACACTGAAGCTTTCTTT
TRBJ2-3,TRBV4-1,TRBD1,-,CASSHPPGQLFTDTQYF,TGCGCCAGCAGCCACCCGCCGGGACAGCTGTTCACAGATACGCAGTATTTT
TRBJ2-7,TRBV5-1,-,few,CASSLGPQGLYEQYF,TGCGCCAGCAGCTTGGGTCCACAGGGTCTCTACGAGCAGTACTTC
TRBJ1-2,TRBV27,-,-,CASSSRFAANYGYTF,TGTGCCAGCAGTTCCAGGTTCGCAGCTAACTATGGCTACACCTTC
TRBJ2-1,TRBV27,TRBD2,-,CASRQPGLARYNEQFF,TGTGCCAGCAGACAGCCGGGACTAGCGAGATACAATGAGCAGTTCTTC
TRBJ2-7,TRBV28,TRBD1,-,CASTAQGALSYEQYF,TGTGCCAGCACTGCCCAGGGGGCTCTATCCTACGAGCAGTACTTC
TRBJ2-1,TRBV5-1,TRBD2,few,CASSFTPTSGGRNEQFF,TGCGCCAGCAGCTTTACCCCAACTAGCGGGGGACGCAATGAGCAGTTCTTC
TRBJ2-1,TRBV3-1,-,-,CASSQGVTAEQFF,TGTGCCAGCAGCCAAGGGGTTACGGCTGAGCAGTTCTTC
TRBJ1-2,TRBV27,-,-,CASSPVRGNGYTF,TGTGCCAGCAGCCCCGTTAGGGGGAATGGCTACACCTTC
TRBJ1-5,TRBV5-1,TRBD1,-,CASSRTGDNNQPQHF,TGCGCCAGCAGCCGTACAGGGGACAACAATCAGCCCCAGCATTTT
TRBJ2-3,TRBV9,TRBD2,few,CASSARTSGRPTDTQYF,TGTGCCAGCAGCGCTCGTACTAGCGGGAGGCCAACAGATACGCAGTATTTT
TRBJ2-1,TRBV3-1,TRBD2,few,CASSPGTSGRAHEQFF,TGTGCCAGCAGCCCAGGGACTAGCGGGAGGGCTCATGAGCAGTTCTTC
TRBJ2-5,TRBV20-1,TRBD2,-,CSATDGTSGMRETQYF,TGCAGTGCTACTGATGGGACTAGCGGGATGAGAGAGACCCAGTACTTC
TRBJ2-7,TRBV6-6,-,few,CATGSTYEQYF,TGTGCCACCGGATCCACCTACGAGCAGTACTTC
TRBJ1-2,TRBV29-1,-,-,CSVGHRTMLPVYGYTF,TGCAGCGTTGGGCATCGAACCATGCTTCCAGTCTATGGCTACACCTTC
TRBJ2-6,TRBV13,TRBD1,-,CASSLGGGAPGANVLTF,TGTGCCAGCAGCTTAGGAGGGGGCGCACCTGGGGCCAACGTCCTGACTTTC
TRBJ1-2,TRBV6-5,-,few,CASTGGGVRYGYTF,TGTGCCAGCACCGGAGGAGGGGTCCGATATGGCTACACCTTC
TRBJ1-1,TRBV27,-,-,CASSLGRLVSTEAFF,TGTGCCAGCAGTTTAGGGCGCCTTGTTAGCACTGAAGCTTTCTTT
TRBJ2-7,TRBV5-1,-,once,CASSLDRVGRKQYF,TGCGCCAGCAGCTTGGACAGGGTTGGGCGCAAGCAGTACTTC
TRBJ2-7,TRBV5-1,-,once,CASSLEPPRGYEQYF,TGCGCCAGCAGCTTGGAGCCGCCTCGGGGCTACGAGCAGTACTTC
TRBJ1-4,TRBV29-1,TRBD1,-,CSVLNRQGEKLFF,TGCAGCGTGCTTAATCGACAGGGGGAAAAACTGTTTTTT
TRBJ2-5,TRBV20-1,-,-,CSASPLTSNSEQYF,TGCAGTGCTAGTCCTCTGACGTCCAATTCTGAGCAGTACTTC
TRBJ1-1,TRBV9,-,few,CASSLDPSGNEAFF,TGTGCCAGCAGCCTCGATCCGTCAGGGAATGAAGCTTTCTTT
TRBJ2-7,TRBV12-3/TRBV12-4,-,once,CASSLNERYEQYF,TGTGCCAGCAGTTTAAACGAGAGGTACGAGCAGTACTTC
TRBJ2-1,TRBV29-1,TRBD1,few,CSVEAGQGSSYNEQFF,TGCAGCGTTGAAGCCGGACAGGGTAGCTCCTACAATGAGCAGTTCTTC
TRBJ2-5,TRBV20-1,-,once,CSAPHWVVVQETQYF,TGCAGTGCGCCCCACTGGGTTGTTGTCCAAGAGACCCAGTACTTC
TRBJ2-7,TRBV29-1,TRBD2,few,CSVTGLAGVYEQYF,TGCAGCGTTACCGGACTAGCGGGAGTGTACGAGCAGTACTTC
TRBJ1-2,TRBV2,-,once,CASRRGGGDGYTF,TGTGCCAGCAGGAGGGGAGGGGGGGATGGCTACACCTTC
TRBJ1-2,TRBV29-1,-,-,CSVEGGVTYGYTF,TGCAGCGTTGAAGGGGGCGTTACGTATGGCTACACCTTC
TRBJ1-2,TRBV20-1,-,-,CSARDRAGYGYTF,TGCAGTGCTAGAGACAGGGCTGGCTATGGCTACACCTTC
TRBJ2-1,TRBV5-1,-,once,CASSLDLRTGHNEQFF,TGCGCCAGCAGCTTGGACCTAAGAACAGGCCACAATGAGCAGTTCTTC
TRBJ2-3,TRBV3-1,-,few,CASSQELSADTQYF,TGTGCCAGCAGCCAAGAGCTCTCGGCAGATACGCAGTATTTT
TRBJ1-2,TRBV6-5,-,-,CASSYGWEGLYGYTF,TGTGCCAGCAGTTACGGCTGGGAAGGCCTCTATGGCTACACCTTC
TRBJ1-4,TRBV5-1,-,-,CASSSGNKRTNEKLFF,TGCGCCAGCAGCTCGGGAAATAAGAGGACTAATGAAAAACTGTTTTTT
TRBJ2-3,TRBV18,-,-,CASSPPEHRYAYF,TGTGCCAGCTCACCACCGGAGCACAGATACGCGTATTTT
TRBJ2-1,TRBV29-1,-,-,CSVGLRANEQFF,TGCAGCGTGGGGCTACGGGCGAATGAGCAGTTCTTC
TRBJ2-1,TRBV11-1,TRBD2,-,CASSLNPSGYNEQFF,TGTGCCAGCAGCTTGAACCCTAGCGGTTACAATGAGCAGTTCTTC
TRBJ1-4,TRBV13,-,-,CASSLARFSEKLFF,TGTGCCAGCAGTCTTGCCCGCTTCAGTGAAAAACTGTTTTTT
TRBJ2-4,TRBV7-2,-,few,CASSLGFQGRGDIQYF,TGTGCCAGCAGCTTAGGATTCCAGGGGAGGGGGGACATTCAGTACTTC
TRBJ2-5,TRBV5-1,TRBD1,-,CASSLGVTGGAGETQYF,TGCGCCAGCAGCTTGGGCGTCACAGGGGGCGCGGGAGAGACCCAGTACTTC
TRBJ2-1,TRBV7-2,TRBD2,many,CASSSSGRHNEQFF,TGTGCCAGCAGCTCTAGCGGGAGGCACAATGAGCAGTTCTTC
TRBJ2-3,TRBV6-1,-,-,CASSATGTADTQYF,TGTGCCAGCAGTGCGACAGGAACAGCAGATACGCAGTATTTT
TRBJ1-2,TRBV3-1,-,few,CASSQENPGWYGYTF,TGTGCTAGCAGCCAAGAAAATCCAGGGTGGTATGGCTACACCTTC
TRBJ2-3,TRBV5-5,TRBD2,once,CASSPPGLAATDTQYF,TGTGCCAGCAGCCCCCCAGGACTAGCGGCGACAGATACGCAGTATTTT
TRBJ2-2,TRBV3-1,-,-,CASSRWGGELFF,TGTGCCAGCAGCCGATGGGGCGGGGAGCTGTTTTTT
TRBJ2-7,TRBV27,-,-,CASSLKQSYEQYF,TGTGCCAGCAGTTTAAAACAGTCCTACGAGCAGTACTTC